The clone carrying this TCR beta chain was observed a single time. Its target is unknown. These data belong to a study of cytomegalovirus exposure and HLA in healthy donors. Overall study: Findings of an earlier analysis included some 120 million unique TCR beta sequences from 180 million or so T cells. Study observations and caveats: TCR beta sequences reportedly predicted the HLA-A and HLA-B alleles of most subjects accurately. Available immune exposure information covered CMV serostatus only.

13 Jbeta primers and 60 Vbeta primers were used for the PCR. Measured with immunoSEQ multiplex PCR; TCRdb has only the in-frame clones, and not every one. The table shows a few hundred thousand clones, with 75% occurring only once. The receptor comes from a woman between 25 and 40 years old in good health and CMV-seronegative. Material: PBMCs.

The CDR3 here is CASSIEQATTGAFF. The CDR3 nucleotides are TGTGCCAGTAGTATAGAACAGGCTACAACGGGAGCTTTCTTT. The chain links TRBV19 to TRBJ1-1; D might be TRBD1 (5 bases). Germline V lookup: CDR1 LNHDA, CDR2 SQIVND (reference sequence). Trimming left V 0 bases short and J 10 bases short, with 15 bases between. The CDR3 contains 14 residues.